Listed below are T cell receptor beta chains from one sample, sequenced in a study of radiation and T cells in renal cell carcinoma. Assay used: immunoSEQ multiplex PCR; TCRdb lists only in-frame clones, some missing. The sample contains fewer than 80,000 clones, approximately 82% of which appear only once. The sample consisted of blood, taken from a patient whose treatment included radiotherapy and nephrectomy. The receptors stem from a woman aged 60-75 years with renal cell carcinoma. Both conserved end residues are part of each CDR3. Each record gives: V gene, J gene, D gene, clone size, CDR3 DNA, CDR3 protein. A D gene is named only where the DNA matches it firmly. Expanded clones get a size class; other rows say once, few or many, or leave the size out.

TRBV27,TRBJ2-1,TRBD2,NA,TGTGCCAGCAGTCCTCTAGCGGGAGCCCACAATGAGCAGTTCTTC,CASSPLAGAHNEQFF
TRBV6-1,TRBJ2-7,TRBD2,NA,TGTGCCACCGGGGGGTCTGGGGACCCCTACGAGCAGTACTTC,CATGGSGDPYEQYF
TRBV19,TRBJ2-1,NA,NA,TGTGCCAGTAGCCCCGACAGCTCCTCCTACAATGAGCAGTTCTTC,CASSPDSSSYNEQFF
TRBV20-1,TRBJ2-7,NA,few,TGCAGTGCTCTTTCCTCGTACGAGCAGTACTTC,CSALSSYEQYF
TRBV7-6,TRBJ2-5,NA,NA,TGTGCCAGCAGTCAAGGAGAGACCCAGTACTTC,CASSQGETQYF
TRBV5-1,TRBJ2-3,NA,NA,TGCGCCAGCAGCTTAAGATTAGGGGAGATTACAGATACGCAGTATTTT,CASSLRLGEITDTQYF
TRBV4-3,TRBJ1-2,TRBD1,once,TGCGCCAGCAGCCGCGGGACAGGGGTCGGTGGCTACACCTTC,CASSRGTGVGGYTF
TRBV6-5,TRBJ2-7,TRBD2,NA,TGTGCCAGCAGTCCCCTCCTAGCGGGCGGGGCCGAGCAGTACTTC,CASSPLLAGGAEQYF
TRBV19,TRBJ2-1,NA,NA,TGTGCCAGTAGTGTTGGACAGTCGATTTCGAATGAGCAGTTCTTC,CASSVGQSISNEQFF
TRBV5-1,TRBJ2-3,NA,once,TGCGCCAGCAGCTTGGATCGGGGGATTAGCACAGATACGCAGTATTTT,CASSLDRGISTDTQYF
TRBV6-5,TRBJ1-1,NA,NA,TGTGCCAGCAAAACCGCGGGAACTGAAGCTTTCTTT,CASKTAGTEAFF
TRBV5-1,TRBJ1-1,NA,NA,TGCGCCAGCAGCTTAACCGGGGGCACTGAAGCTTTCTTT,CASSLTGGTEAFF
TRBV2,TRBJ1-4,NA,NA,TGTGCCAGCAGGCGGACAGCAACTAATGAAAAACTGTTTTTT,CASRRTATNEKLFF
TRBV11-3,TRBJ1-5,NA,NA,TGTGCCAGCAGCCCCGTCACGGGGGGACGAAGTCAGCCCCAGCATTTT,CASSPVTGGRSQPQHF
TRBV11-2,TRBJ1-1,TRBD1,NA,TGTGCCAGCAGCCGGACAGGGTTGGACACTGAAGCTTTCTTT,CASSRTGLDTEAFF
TRBV27,TRBJ2-5,TRBD1,NA,TGTGCCAGCAGTTTGAGGGGGCGTGAGACCCAGTACTTC,CASSLRGRETQYF
TRBV7-6,TRBJ2-5,NA,NA,TGTGCCAGCAGCTCGGCCGGGGGGCGCACAGAGACCCAGTACTTC,CASSSAGGRTETQYF
TRBV27,TRBJ2-5,NA,NA,TGTGCCAGCAGATCAGGGTTGGGAGAGACCCAGTACTTC,CASRSGLGETQYF
TRBV11-3,TRBJ1-1,NA,NA,TGTGCCAGCAGTGAACCCGGGGACACTGAAGCTTTCTTT,CASSEPGDTEAFF
TRBV6-4,TRBJ1-1,NA,NA,TGTGCCAGCAGTGAAAGGGGGGGGGAAAACACTGAAGCTTTCTTT,CASSERGGENTEAFF